The TCR beta chain described here comes from a study of Graves' ophthalmopathy and Graves' hyperthyroidism. The study, taken as a whole, reports: Most expanded clonotypes in thyroid above 0.001 frequency also showed up in blood.

This CDR3 comprises 13 residues. Germline-derived CDR1 and CDR2 are DFQATT and SNEGSKA (reference sequence). J gave up 6 bases and V 5 bases, and 6 bases lay outside the gene matches. The authors amplified TCR beta CDR3 regions from RNA transcripts. HTBI-primed first-round RT-PCR preceded second-round multiplex PCR. TCRdb re-called the multiplex PCR reads with MiXCR, one entry per CDR3 protein. This table holds 40,000 to 50,000 distinct CDR3 sequences, around half found once. In its sample, this clonotype was seen many times. Its antigen is unidentified. The chain couples TRBV20-1 to TRBJ2-1; 8 bases map to TRBD2. The receptor comes from an adult man with Graves' ophthalmopathy. Sequenced input: peripheral blood. The CDR3 sequence is CSAAHLAGNEQFF. The CDR3 nucleotides read TGCAGTGCTGCCCACCTAGCGGGCAATGAGCAGTTCTTC.